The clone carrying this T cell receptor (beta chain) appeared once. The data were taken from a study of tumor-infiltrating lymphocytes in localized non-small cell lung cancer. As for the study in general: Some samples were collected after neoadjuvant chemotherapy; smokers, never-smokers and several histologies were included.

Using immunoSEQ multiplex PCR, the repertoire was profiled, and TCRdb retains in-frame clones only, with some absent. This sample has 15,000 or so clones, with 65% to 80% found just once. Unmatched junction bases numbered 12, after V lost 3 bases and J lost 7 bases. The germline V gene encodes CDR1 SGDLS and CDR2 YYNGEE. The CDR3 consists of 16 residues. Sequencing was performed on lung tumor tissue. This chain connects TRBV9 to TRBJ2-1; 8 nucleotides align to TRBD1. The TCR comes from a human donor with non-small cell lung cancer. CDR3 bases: TGTGCCAGCAGCGAGGAGACAGGGGCAAGTCTGAATGAGCAGTTCTTC. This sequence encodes CASSEETGASLNEQFF.